What follows are 28 T cell receptor beta chains derived from one specimen sequenced in a study of blood T cell repertoires in COVID-19 (dated by TCRdb to 2020 to 2022). Libraries were built with the immunoSEQ multiplex PCR assay. In TCRdb, the immuneACCESS table is reduced to in-frame sequences with V and J assigned. These tables do not hold every clone; where another copy was compared, an unresolved V gene accounts for under half, and the others remain unexplained. Recorded for this sample are approximately 170,000 clones; under 85% of them occurred a single time. The top ten clonotypes cover 10% to 15% of the sample. The sample was peripheral blood. These receptors all come from a man between 65 and 85 years old who had recovered from COVID-19.

This clone was detected only once. The chain carries TRBV7-2 and TRBJ2-2; D remains unclear. In germline, CDR1 is SGHTA, CDR2 FQGNSA. V was pared by 4 bases and J by 3 bases, with 3 bases between. The CDR3 length is 12 residues. The CDR3, as DNA: TGTGCCAGCAGCTCTTACACCGGGGAGCTGTTTTTT. This sequence encodes CASSSYTGELFF.

The chain links TRBV28 to TRBJ2-2; D unresolved. The CDR3 is made up of 13 amino acids. V lost 7 bases, J lost 6 bases, and 12 bases lay in between. The germline V gene encodes CDR1 MDHEN and CDR2 SYDVKM. The CDR3 protein is CASTPQAAGELFF. In DNA form, the CDR3 reads TGTGCCAGCACCCCGCAGGCCGCCGGGGAGCTGTTTTTT. Filled out from reference TRBV28 and TRBJ2-2, the complete variable domain reads DVKVTQSSRYLVKRTGEKVFLECVQDMDHENMFWYRQDPGLGLRLIYFSYDVKMKEKGDIPEGYSVSREKKERFSLILESASTNQTSMYLCASTPQAAGELFFGEGSRLTVL.

The chain combines TRBV30 with TRBJ1-3; TRBD1 matches at 7 bases. CDR1 is GTSNPN, CDR2 SVGIG, per germline (reference sequence). The CDR3 spans 16 residues. Trimming at V came to 1 base and at J to 7 bases, leaving 13 bases not matched to a gene. CDR3 DNA: TGTGCCTGGAGTGGACACCCACTGACAGGGCGGAACACCATATATTTT. Translated: CAWSGHPLTGRNTIYF.

The gene calls are TRBV20-1 and TRBJ2-7; 8 nucleotides match TRBD1. Germline CDR1 and CDR2: DFQATT and SNEGSKA (reference sequence). Trimming removed 6 bases from V and 6 bases from J; junction bases left unmatched: 4. The CDR3 has 11 residues. The CDR3 bases are TGCAGTGCGGGACAGGCTAGCGAGCAGTACTTC. Its protein is CSAGQASEQYF.

This chain links TRBV6-6 with TRBJ2-6, with D perhaps matching TRBD1 (5 bases). This CDR3 is 16 amino acids long. V gave up 5 bases and J gave up 0 bases, with 11 bases separating them. CDR1 is MNHNY and CDR2 is SVGAGI in the germline V gene (reference sequence). For the CDR3, the DNA is TGTGCCAGCAGTCGACAGCGCATCTCTGGGGCCAACGTCCTGACTTTC. Amino acid sequence: CASSRQRISGANVLTF.

The chain combines TRBV9 with TRBJ2-3; TRBD2 agrees at 9 bases. V lost 0 bases, J lost 2 bases, and 10 bases stayed unmatched. Germline-derived CDR1 and CDR2 are SGDLS and YYNGEE. The CDR3 consists of 18 residues. The CDR3 is CASSVATASGELTDTQYF. The CDR3, as DNA: TGTGCCAGCAGCGTAGCTACGGCTAGCGGGGAACTCACAGATACGCAGTATTTT.

This clone turned up a few times. Here the CDR3 DNA reads TGCGCCAGCAGCTTGAAGGGGACAGCGTTAGTCGCCAAAAACATTCAGTACTTC. It codes for CASSLKGTALVAKNIQYF. This chain joins TRBV5-1 and TRBJ2-4, with 7 positions matching TRBD1. CDR3 length: 18 residues. The V segment lost 1 base and the J segment 1 base; nucleotides outside the gene matches: 11. CDR1 and CDR2 from the germline V gene are SGHRS and YFSETQ.

The gene calls are TRBV6-5 and TRBJ2-7; D perhaps matches TRBD1 (5 bases). The CDR3 sequence is 12 residues long. Germline CDR1 reads MNHEY; CDR2 reads SVGAGI. The V end lost 8 bases, the J end lost 1 base, and 9 bases lay between the germline ends. The CDR3 DNA sequence: TGTGCCAGCGGGGCAGGGTCCTACGAGCAGTACTTC. It yields the protein CASGAGSYEQYF.

The chain couples TRBV18 to TRBJ1-1; no firm D call. The V end was cut by 5 bases, the J end by 0 bases, with 13 bases between. Germline V lookup: CDR1 KGHSH, CDR2 LQKENI. This CDR3 region has 15 residues. The CDR3 spells CASSSTGGMNTEAFF. The CDR3 DNA follows: TGTGCCAGCTCATCAACCGGCGGTATGAACACTGAAGCTTTCTTT.

The chain carries TRBV7-2 and TRBJ2-7; a possible D gene is TRBD2 (6 bases). Germline CDR1 is SGHTA and CDR2 is FQGNSA. Between the trimmed V and J ends, which lost 0 bases and 2 bases, there was a span of 11 bases. CDR3 length: 15 residues. The CDR3 spells CASSLAGGDPYEQYF. The DNA for the CDR3 is TGTGCCAGCAGCTTAGCGGGAGGCGACCCCTACGAGCAGTACTTC.

A word on this clone: The identical CDR3 is also encoded by other nucleotide sequences in the sample. This chain links TRBV9 with TRBJ2-7, with TRBD2 matching 8 bases. This CDR3 has 15 amino acids. With 0 bases clipped from V and 0 bases from J, the junction kept 2 bases outside the gene matches. The germline gives CDR1 SGDLS, CDR2 YYNGEE. The DNA for the CDR3 is TGTGCCAGCAGCGTAGGCGGGGGGAACTCCTACGAGCAGTACTTC. Amino acid sequence: CASSVGGGNSYEQYF.

The rearrangement links TRBV11-3 to TRBJ2-5, with D possibly matching TRBD1 (5 bases). The length of the CDR3 is 13 residues. CDR1 is SGHNT, CDR2 YENEEA, per germline. Between the trimmed V and J ends, which lost 3 bases and 2 bases, there was a span of 7 bases. The CDR3 loop is CASSFRQQETQYF. CDR3 sequence (DNA): TGTGCCAGCAGCTTCCGACAGCAAGAGACCCAGTACTTC.

J is TRBJ1-5 and V is TRBV6-6; D possibly corresponds to TRBD1 (5 bases). In germline, CDR1 is MNHNY, CDR2 SVGAGI (reference sequence). V lost 5 bases and J 0 bases, leaving 14 bases between the germline ends. The CDR3 contains 16 residues. CDR3 amino acids: CASSPGTADSNQPQHF. The CDR3 region has the DNA TGTGCCAGCAGTCCAGGGACTGCCGATAGCAATCAGCCCCAGCATTTT.

The chain carries TRBV27 and TRBJ1-1; D remains ambiguous. The CDR3 loop spans 16 amino acids. Germline CDR1 is MNHEY and CDR2 is SMNVEV (reference sequence). V shed 4 bases and J shed 5 bases, with 20 bases lying between them. This chain's CDR3 is CASSSRIYLGRTEAFF. DNA of the CDR3: TGTGCCAGCAGTTCCCGAATTTATTTGGGGAGGACTGAAGCTTTCTTT.

The chain links TRBV21-1 to TRBJ2-7; TRBD1, as called in the table, went unchecked against the DNA. TRBV21-1 is a recognized pseudogene. There are 15 residues in the CDR3. The DNA for the CDR3 is TGTGCCAGCAGTCCCCGGGACAGGGGGCAGAGGGGGCAGTACTTC. Its protein product is CASSPRDRGQRGQYF.

The chain is built from TRBV2 and TRBJ1-3; 9 bases map to TRBD1. This CDR3 region has 12 residues. Per the germline V gene, CDR1 is SNHLY and CDR2 is FYNNEI. After removal of 6 bases from V and 8 bases from J, the junction contained 2 bases not matched to a gene. The CDR3 coding sequence is TGTGCCAGCAGGGGACAGGGTGACACCATATATTTT. It is translated as CASRGQGDTIYF.

The rearrangement links TRBV19 to TRBJ2-1, with D possibly matching TRBD2 (5 bases). Germline-derived CDR1 and CDR2 are LNHDA and SQIVND (reference sequence). This CDR3 is built from 13 residues. The V and J ends lost 7 bases and 7 bases respectively, with 14 bases between them. This chain's CDR3 is CASTRGSENEQFF. CDR3 bases: TGTGCCAGTACTCGGGGATCTGAAAATGAGCAGTTCTTC. Variable domain in full (rest from reference TRBV19 and TRBJ2-1): DGGITQSPKYLFRKEGQNVTLSCEQNLNHDAMYWYRQDPGQGLRLIYYSQIVNDFQKGDIAEGYSVSREKKESFPLTVTSAQKNPTAFYLCASTRGSENEQFFGPGTRLTVL.

The V and J genes are TRBV11-2 and TRBJ2-3; D is possibly TRBD1 (6 bases). Germline CDR1 SGHAT, CDR2 FQNNGV. The ends were cut back, 5 bases at V and 2 bases at J, with 17 bases in the middle. The CDR3 contains 16 residues. CDR3: CASSPGVGGYTDTQYF. The CDR3 region has the DNA TGTGCCAGCAGCCCCGGAGTTGGGGGCTACACAGATACGCAGTATTTT.

The rearrangement links TRBV6-5 to TRBJ2-5; no reliable D call. CDR1 is MNHEY and CDR2 is SVGAGI in the germline V gene. This CDR3 contains 13 residues. With 6 bases removed from V and 3 bases from J, the gap between germline ends came to 11 bases. In nucleotides, the CDR3 is TGTGCCAGCAGCGGAGACTGGAAAGAGACCCAGTACTTC. This encodes CASSGDWKETQYF.

The V and J genes are TRBV28 and TRBJ2-3; 9 nucleotides align to TRBD2. The germline CDR1 and CDR2 sequences are MDHEN and SYDVKM. The CDR3 runs to 15 residues. The trim removed 6 bases at V and 5 bases at J, leaving 9 bases unmatched. This CDR3 reads CASRVSGSGVDTQYF. The CDR3 DNA is TGTGCCAGCAGGGTTAGCGGGAGTGGGGTAGATACGCAGTATTTT.

This clone ranks as medium-sized. The gene calls are TRBV15 and TRBJ2-1; possibly TRBD2 for D (6 bases). Trimming pared 8 bases from V and 5 bases from J, leaving 7 bases between. The CDR3 is 11 amino acids. The germline V gene has CDR1 LNHNV and CDR2 YYDKDF (reference sequence). CDR3 loop: CATGEDNEQFF. The DNA for the CDR3 is TGTGCCACCGGGGAGGACAATGAGCAGTTCTTC. The whole variable domain, remainder taken from reference TRBV15 and TRBJ2-1, is DAMVIQNPRYQVTQFGKPVTLSCSQTLNHNVMYWYQQKSSQAPKLLFHYYDKDFNNEADTPDNFQSRRPNTSFCFLDIRSPGLGDTAMYLCATGEDNEQFFGPGTRLTVL.

The rearrangement joins TRBV7-8 to TRBJ2-5; D is undetermined. V was cut by 4 bases and J by 5 bases, with 8 bases left in between. The CDR3 has 12 residues. In germline, CDR1 is SGHVS, CDR2 FQNEAQ. CDR3 in DNA: TGTGCCAGCAGCTCCCGGCGGGAGACCCAGTACTTC. Protein sequence: CASSSRRETQYF.

The V gene is TRBV12-3 or TRBV12-4, the J gene TRBJ1-5, with 8 nucleotides matching TRBD1. The CDR3 covers 13 residues. After removal of 6 bases from V and 6 bases from J, the junction contained 4 bases not matched to a gene. As DNA, the CDR3 is TGTGCCAGCAGCTACGGACAGGGTCAGCCCCAGCATTTT. Protein: CASSYGQGQPQHF.

This clone was seen only once. The rearrangement links TRBV27 to TRBJ1-1; the D gene is possibly TRBD1 (6 bases). CDR3 length equals 13 residues. Per germline, CDR1 MNHEY and CDR2 SMNVEV (reference sequence). V shed 5 bases and J shed 6 bases, with 13 bases lying between them. DNA of the CDR3: TGTGCCAGCAGTCCAACCTACAGGGCTGAAGCTTTCTTT. The encoded protein is CASSPTYRAEAFF.

The V gene is TRBV15, the J gene TRBJ1-1; the D gene is possibly TRBD1 (6 bases). V lost 7 bases to trimming and J lost 7 bases, with 16 bases between them. Germline V gene data show CDR1 as LNHNV and CDR2 as YYDKDF (reference sequence). The CDR3 is 13 residues long. CDR3 loop: CATTPGQTLEAFF. The CDR3 region has the DNA TGTGCCACCACCCCCGGACAGACACTTGAAGCTTTCTTT.

The CDR3, as DNA: TGTGCCAGCAGTTATACTAGCGGGAGAATTTCCCACAATGAGCAGTTCTTC. As protein: CASSYTSGRISHNEQFF. This chain uses TRBV6-2 or TRBV6-3 with TRBJ2-1; 11 bases line up with TRBD2. V lost 3 bases to trimming and J lost 5 bases; unmatched junction nucleotides: 9. This CDR3 contains 17 residues. Germline V lookup: CDR1 MNHEY, CDR2 SVGEGT.

This clone was recorded once. CDR3 in DNA: TGTGCCAGCAGCGTAGCTACGGGGGGGTACAATGAGCAGTTCTTC. Translation: CASSVATGGYNEQFF. The chain joins TRBV9 to TRBJ2-1, with TRBD2 identical over 8 bases. The germline V gene has CDR1 SGDLS and CDR2 YYNGEE. V trimming: 0 bases; J trimming: 4 bases; junction bases outside the gene matches: 3. CDR3 length: 15 residues.

This clone has just a few counts. The rearrangement joins TRBV4-1 to TRBJ2-1, with TRBD1 matching 8 bases. The germline CDR1 and CDR2 sequences are MGHRA and YSYEKL. V lost 4 bases to trimming and J lost 1 base; unmatched junction nucleotides: 6. This CDR3 region has 16 residues. CDR3 bases: TGCGCCAGCAGCCCGGACAGGGCGCCTTCCTACAATGAGCAGTTCTTC. Protein sequence: CASSPDRAPSYNEQFF.